Below are 15 T cell receptor beta chains sequenced from a single sample in a study of PD-L1 blockade in urothelial cancer. The time point denotes: pretreatment peripheral blood. The repertoire was sequenced with immunoSEQ multiplex PCR; TCRdb's copy has only in-frame clones and lacks some. The table lists about 87,000 clones, about 90% of them singletons. The sequenced sample was PBMCs, obtained around atezolizumab (anti-PD-L1) treatment. Every receptor here comes from a woman aged 80 or older with urothelial cancer.

The gene calls are TRBV11-2 and TRBJ1-2; no definite D call. Germline values: CDR1 SGHAT, CDR2 FQNNGV. Trimming removed 5 bases from V and 4 bases from J, with 14 bases in between. The CDR3 spans 14 residues. This CDR3 reads CASSLRPGIYGYTF. The CDR3 nucleotides read TGTGCCAGCAGCCTGCGTCCGGGAATCTATGGCTACACCTTC.

The chain carries TRBV19 and TRBJ2-7, with 8 bases fitting TRBD1. The CDR3 has 13 amino acids. CDR1 and CDR2 from the germline V gene are LNHDA and SQIVND (reference sequence). CDR3 sequence: CLIRDRSSYEQYF. In nucleotides, the CDR3 is TGTCTCATCCGGGACAGGAGTTCCTACGAGCAGTACTTC.

The chain is built from TRBV6-4 and TRBJ2-7; 11 bases are shared with TRBD2. CDR3 length equals 15 residues. Germline V gene sequence: CDR1 MRHNA, CDR2 SNTAGT. The V segment lost 4 bases and the J segment 3 bases; nucleotides outside the gene matches: 5. The CDR3 is CASSAVAGGIYEQYF. DNA of the CDR3: TGTGCCAGCAGTGCCGTAGCGGGAGGGATCTACGAGCAGTACTTC.

The chain carries TRBV19 and TRBJ1-5, with TRBD1 matching over 7 bases. The CDR3 contains 15 residues. Per germline, CDR1 LNHDA and CDR2 SQIVND (reference sequence). V lost 0 bases and J lost 5; bases outside the gene matches: 4. The CDR3 nucleotides read TGTGCCAGTAGTATAGAAGGGGACAGAGATCAGCCCCAGCATTTT. It encodes CASSIEGDRDQPQHF.

This chain connects TRBV28 to TRBJ1-5; D uncertain. The CDR3 is made up of 13 amino acids. Trimming removed 2 bases from V and 3 bases from J, with 5 bases in between. Germline lookup yields CDR1 MDHEN and CDR2 SYDVKM. In nucleotides, the CDR3 is TGTGCCAGCAGTTTAGCCTACAATCAGCCCCAGCATTTT. This sequence encodes CASSLAYNQPQHF. Drawing the rest from reference TRBV28 and TRBJ1-5, the complete variable domain is DVKVTQSSRYLVKRTGEKVFLECVQDMDHENMFWYRQDPGLGLRLIYFSYDVKMKEKGDIPEGYSVSREKKERFSLILESASTNQTSMYLCASSLAYNQPQHFGDGTRLSIL.

V and J are TRBV19 and TRBJ2-3; D not certain. Trimming removed 0 bases at V and 1 base at J, with 11 bases between. The germline CDR1 and CDR2 sequences are LNHDA and SQIVND (reference sequence). The CDR3 length is 16 residues. This CDR3 reads CASSIDPRGRTDTQYF. CDR3 coding DNA: TGTGCCAGTAGTATAGATCCCCGAGGCCGCACAGATACGCAGTATTTT. Full variable domain (outside the CDR3, taken from reference TRBV19 and TRBJ2-3): DGGITQSPKYLFRKEGQNVTLSCEQNLNHDAMYWYRQDPGQGLRLIYYSQIVNDFQKGDIAEGYSVSREKKESFPLTVTSAQKNPTAFYLCASSIDPRGRTDTQYFGPGTRLTVL.

The chain has TRBV7-3 and TRBJ2-1; 11 bases line up with TRBD2. This CDR3 has 18 residues. The V gene end was trimmed by 4 bases and the J gene end by 4 bases; junction bases not matched to a gene: 12. The germline gives CDR1 SGHTA, CDR2 FQGTGA. CDR3 protein: CASSSYNLLAGGYNEQFF. The CDR3 DNA reads TGTGCCAGCAGCTCATACAACCTGCTAGCGGGAGGATACAATGAGCAGTTCTTC.

The rearrangement joins TRBV19 to TRBJ2-3; TRBD1 might be the D (6 bases). The CDR3 is 15 residues long. Trimming took 7 bases from V and 7 from J, leaving 21 bases between them. The germline CDR1 and CDR2 sequences are LNHDA and SQIVND (reference sequence). As DNA, the CDR3 is TGTGCCAGTACCAGGACAGTCACTGAGCCGAATACGCAGTATTTT. Protein: CASTRTVTEPNTQYF.

The V and J genes are TRBV21-1 and TRBJ2-7; the table's D call, TRBD2, has no DNA check behind it. TRBV21-1 is shown as a pseudogene. CDR3 length equals 17 residues. CDR3 in amino acids: CGSGGASGRESSYEQYF. CDR3 sequence (DNA): TGTGGCAGCGGTGGGGCTAGCGGGAGGGAAAGCTCCTACGAGCAGTACTTC.

The J gene is TRBJ2-1, the V gene TRBV7-9; TRBD2 matches 13 bases. The germline V gene encodes CDR1 SEHNR and CDR2 FQNEAQ (reference sequence). CDR3 length: 17 amino acids. Trimming cost V 5 bases and J 6 bases; bases outside gene matches: 10. The CDR3 bases are TGTGCCAGCAGCCTATCCCGGACTAGCGGGGGTACCAATGAGCAGTTCTTC. This encodes CASSLSRTSGGTNEQFF.

The sample holds one count of this clone. The gene calls are TRBV5-4 and TRBJ2-3; TRBD2 agrees at 10 bases. Germline V lookup: CDR1 SGHNT, CDR2 YYREEE (reference sequence). Unmatched junction bases numbered 6, after V lost 4 bases and J lost 4 bases. The CDR3 totals 15 residues. CDR3 region: CASSPSGSGADTQYF. The CDR3 DNA follows: TGTGCCAGCAGCCCTAGCGGGAGCGGGGCAGATACGCAGTATTTT.

This sequence joins TRBV7-3 and TRBJ2-2; the D gene is possibly TRBD2 (5 bases). Germline assignment: CDR1 SGHTA and CDR2 FQGTGA. V was pared by 1 base and J by 1 base, with 7 bases between. This CDR3 has 15 amino acids. In DNA form, the CDR3 reads TGTGCCAGCAGCTTAAACGGGATGAACACCGGGGAGCTGTTTTTT. Residues: CASSLNGMNTGELFF. The full variable domain, its missing parts supplied by reference TRBV7-3 and TRBJ2-2, is GAGVSQTPSNKVTEKGKYVELRCDPISGHTALYWYRQSLGQGPEFLIYFQGTGAADDSGLPNDRFFAVRPEGSVSTLKIQRTERGDSAVYLCASSLNGMNTGELFFGEGSRLTVL.

The V call is TRBV9, the J call TRBJ1-1; D ambiguous. The V gene lost 0 bases and the J gene lost 6 bases, with 12 bases spanning the gap. The CDR3 runs to 14 residues. The V gene's germline CDR1 is SGDLS and CDR2 YYNGEE. The CDR3 DNA reads TGTGCCAGCAGCGTAGCGACAAGTCCGGCTGAAGCTTTCTTT. This sequence encodes CASSVATSPAEAFF.

For the CDR3, the DNA is TGTGCCAGCAGCGTAGGGCAGGGGGCAAGGGAGACCCAGTACTTC. Translating it yields CASSVGQGARETQYF. The chain recombines TRBV9 with TRBJ2-5; 8 nucleotides align to TRBD1. J lost 5 bases, V lost 0 bases, and 6 bases had no gene match. The CDR3 has 15 residues. Germline lookup yields CDR1 SGDLS and CDR2 YYNGEE.

This clone has only a few counts. V usage is TRBV18 and J usage is TRBJ1-5; D gene ambiguous. The CDR3 has 13 amino acids. The V end was cut by 6 bases, the J end by 6 bases, with 12 bases between. Germline V gene data show CDR1 as KGHSH and CDR2 as LQKENI. This CDR3 is CASSPGRAQPQHF. In nucleotides, the CDR3 is TGTGCCAGCTCCCCGGGAAGGGCTCAGCCCCAGCATTTT.